Sequencing of this T cell receptor (beta chain) was carried out in a study of breast tumors, draining lymph nodes, adjacent tissues. This clonotype was recorded many times. Its antigen is undetermined. Samples came from axillary lymph nodes draining the breast cancer. The germline V gene has CDR1 LGHNA and CDR2 YNFKEQ. V dropped 1 base and J dropped 4; count of bases not matched to a gene: 8. The CDR3 covers 16 residues. Findings and caveats of the study: Compared with lymph nodes, tumors were less diverse; compared with nontumor tissue, more.

MiXCR was run by TCRdb on the multiplex PCR reads, yielding one entry per CDR3 protein. The sample includes 150,000 to 200,000 distinct CDR3 sequences, around a third of them seen just once. The specimen sequenced was axillary lymph node tissue. The TCR originated in a female donor with breast cancer. Some clones in this sample may be carry-over from other donors' samples. J is TRBJ2-5 and V is TRBV4-2, with 8 bases aligning to TRBD2. The CDR3 is CASSQGLAGPRETQYF. In DNA form, the CDR3 reads TGTGCCAGCAGCCAAGGGCTAGCGGGTCCCCGAGAGACCCAGTACTTC.